These 31 T cell receptor beta chains originate from one sample sequenced in a study of shared clonotypes between healthy human individuals. Cells designated naive CD8 were CD45RO-negative and were positively selected for CCR7, with terminally differentiated effector memory CD45RA+ cells excluded. Method: immunoSEQ multiplex PCR; TCRdb's copy keeps in-frame clones and lacks some. The sample comprises some 2,000,000 clones, less than 95% of which are singletons, and 0.9% to 1.3% rests with the top ten. Sequencing was performed on naive CD8+ T cells sorted from blood. All receptors come from a young man in good health.

The CDR3 region has the DNA TGCGCCAGCAGTCCGACAGGGCGTAAAGAGACCCAGTACTTC. Translated: CASSPTGRKETQYF. V and J are TRBV10-1 and TRBJ2-5; 7 bases line up with TRBD1. V gave up 5 bases and J gave up 3 bases; unmatched junction bases: 6. The germline CDR1 and CDR2 sequences are WNHNN and SYGVQD (reference sequence). CDR3 size: 14 residues.

The chain uses TRBV21-1 and TRBJ2-7; the table assigns TRBD1, which was not confirmed against the DNA. TRBV21-1 is assigned pseudogene status. The CDR3 contains 14 residues. The CDR3 loop is CASSTRRTGYEQYF. The CDR3 DNA is TGTGCCAGCAGCACCCGCAGGACAGGCTACGAGCAGTACTTC.

In its sample, this clone was seen once. This rearrangement joins TRBV7-6 to TRBJ2-7; tentative D call: TRBD2 (5 bases). Looked up from germline, CDR1 is SGHVS and CDR2 is FNYEAQ. The V end was cut by 6 bases, the J end by 2 bases, with 11 bases between. This CDR3 has 13 amino acids. The CDR3 sequence is CASRSGEAYEQYF. CDR3 nucleotide sequence: TGTGCCAGCAGGAGCGGAGAGGCCTACGAGCAGTACTTC.

This chain connects TRBV27 to TRBJ1-5; 7 bases align to TRBD1. This CDR3 spans 16 amino acids. J gave up 5 bases and V 8 bases, and 15 bases lay outside the gene matches. Germline loops: CDR1 MNHEY, CDR2 SMNVEV (reference sequence). The CDR3 nucleotides read TGTGCCAGCCGACCCATGTTACAGGGGAGCTATCAGCCCCAGCATTTT. Residues: CASRPMLQGSYQPQHF.

This chain connects TRBV2 to TRBJ2-1; no clear D gene. V lost 6 bases, J lost 0 bases, and 6 bases lay in between. This CDR3 spans 13 amino acids. Germline V gene sequence: CDR1 SNHLY, CDR2 FYNNEI. The CDR3 coding sequence is TGTGCCAGCAGGGCCCCCTCCTACAATGAGCAGTTCTTC. Residues: CASRAPSYNEQFF.

Note on this clone: The same CDR3 also results from other DNA sequences found in this sample. The chain recombines TRBV9 with TRBJ2-1; tentative D call: TRBD2 (6 bases). Germline-derived CDR1 and CDR2 are SGDLS and YYNGEE. Trimming pared 0 bases from V and 2 bases from J, leaving 9 bases between. This CDR3 region has 15 residues. CDR3 protein: CASSVDGGTYNEQFF. For the CDR3, the DNA is TGTGCCAGCAGCGTAGACGGGGGAACCTACAATGAGCAGTTCTTC.

This chain links TRBV4-1 with TRBJ2-1, with TRBD1 as a possible D gene (7 bases). CDR3 size: 15 residues. Germline CDR1 is MGHRA and CDR2 is YSYEKL. V lost 1 base and J 6 bases, leaving 13 bases between the germline ends. The CDR3 here is CASSQGAGGSNEQFF. The DNA of the CDR3 is TGCGCCAGCAGCCAAGGGGCAGGGGGGAGCAATGAGCAGTTCTTC.

Of note for this clone: This same CDR3 is encoded by further DNA sequences in the sample. J is TRBJ1-1 and V is TRBV10-1, with D maybe TRBD1 (6 bases). The CDR3 contains 13 residues. Trimming removed 3 bases at V and 4 bases at J, with 9 bases between. Per the germline V gene, CDR1 is WNHNN and CDR2 is SYGVQD (reference sequence). The CDR3 DNA follows: TGCGCCAGCAGTGACACAGGGTCCACTGAAGCTTTCTTT. Translating gives CASSDTGSTEAFF.

A remark on this clone: Other DNA variants within this sample encode the same CDR3. The rearrangement uses TRBV5-1 and TRBJ2-7; 7 nucleotides align to TRBD1. This CDR3 has 12 residues. The J segment lost 3 bases and the V segment lost 3 bases, leaving 0 bases of the junction unmatched. Germline V gene sequence: CDR1 SGHRS, CDR2 YFSETQ. The CDR3 nucleotides read TGCGCCAGCAGCTACAGGGGCTACGAGCAGTACTTC. Protein: CASSYRGYEQYF.

The rearrangement links TRBV5-6 to TRBJ1-2; no firm D call. Germline assignment: CDR1 SGHDT and CDR2 YYEEEE. This CDR3 has 15 residues. Trimming shortened V by 0 bases and J by 0 bases, and 9 bases separated the two germline ends. In nucleotides, the CDR3 is TGTGCCAGCAGCTTGGAAATGGGGACTAACTATGGCTACACCTTC. This sequence encodes CASSLEMGTNYGYTF. Filled out from reference TRBV5-6 and TRBJ1-2, the complete variable domain reads DAGVTQSPTHLIKTRGQQVTLRCSPKSGHDTVSWYQQALGQGPQFIFQYYEEEERQRGNFPDRFSGHQFPNYSSELNVNALLLGDSALYLCASSLEMGTNYGYTFGSGTRLTVV.

This rearrangement joins TRBV6-1 to TRBJ1-5; the D is unclear. Trimming shortened V by 1 base and J by 0 bases, and 10 bases separated the two germline ends. CDR3 length equals 16 residues. Germline-derived CDR1 and CDR2 are MNHNS and SASEGT. Here the CDR3 reads CASSEESVYSNQPQHF. The CDR3 DNA reads TGTGCCAGCAGTGAAGAGTCGGTTTATAGCAATCAGCCCCAGCATTTT.

In the case of this clone: Other DNA variants within this sample encode the same CDR3. V is TRBV28 and J is TRBJ2-7; D perhaps matches TRBD1 (5 bases). Germline-derived CDR1 and CDR2 are MDHEN and SYDVKM. The V end lost 6 bases, the J end lost 0 bases, and 6 bases lay between the germline ends. The CDR3 is 12 amino acids. For the CDR3, the DNA is TGTGCCAGCAGCGACAGCTCCTACGAGCAGTACTTC. This encodes CASSDSSYEQYF.

Details on this clone: This CDR3 is also generated by other DNA sequences in the sample. The rearrangement joins TRBV4-1 to TRBJ1-6; D remains unclear. The CDR3 runs to 13 residues. Germline CDR1 and CDR2: MGHRA and YSYEKL. V lost 6 bases and J 7 bases, leaving 10 bases between the germline ends. The CDR3 nucleotides are TGCGCCAGCAGTTACGATCGAAATTCACCCCTCCACTTT. It codes for CASSYDRNSPLHF.

The chain joins TRBV13 to TRBJ2-3; unclear D gene. Trimming left V 0 bases short and J 1 base short, with 11 bases between. Germline CDR1 and CDR2: PRHDT and FYEKMQ (reference sequence). The CDR3 has 16 residues. The CDR3 region is CASSLGHSPCTDTQYF. The DNA of the CDR3 is TGTGCCAGCAGCTTAGGCCATAGCCCTTGCACAGATACGCAGTATTTT.

The chain links TRBV1 to TRBJ1-4. TRBV1 has pseudogene status. This CDR3 comprises 17 residues. CDR3: CTSSQDLTCYRNEKLFF. The CDR3, as DNA: TGCACCAGCAGCCAAGATCTGACCTGCTATCGGAATGAAAAACTGTTTTTT.

The rearrangement joins TRBV4-3 to TRBJ2-7; D unclear. The length of the CDR3 is 13 residues. Germline V gene data show CDR1 as LGHNA and CDR2 as YSLEER. Trimming left V 0 bases short and J 3 bases short, with 6 bases between. CDR3 DNA: TGCGCCAGCAGCCAAGATATAGTCTACGAGCAGTACTTC. Amino acids: CASSQDIVYEQYF.

The chain is built from TRBV6-5 and TRBJ1-4; D not certain. Trimming left V 6 bases short and J 4 bases short, with 12 bases between. CDR3 length equals 14 residues. The germline gives CDR1 MNHEY, CDR2 SVGAGI. CDR3 in DNA: TGTGCCAGCAGCCTCAGTGGGGTTAATGAAAAACTGTTTTTT. Its translation: CASSLSGVNEKLFF.

The rearrangement joins TRBV30 to TRBJ1-3, with TRBD1 identical over 7 bases. This CDR3 comprises 17 residues. CDR1 GTSNPN and CDR2 SVGIG come from the germline V gene (reference sequence). The ends lost 3 bases at V and 0 bases at J; junction bases unmatched: 11. CDR3 sequence: CAWRPPGQPLSGNTIYF. The DNA of the CDR3 is TGTGCCTGGAGACCGCCGGGACAGCCTCTCTCTGGAAACACCATATATTTT. Based on the CDR3 plus reference TRBV30 and TRBJ1-3, the full variable domain is SQTIHQWPATLVQPVGSPLSLECTVEGTSNPNLYWYRQAAGRGLQLLFYSVGIGQISSEVPQNLSASRPQDRQFILSSKKLLLSDSGFYLCAWRPPGQPLSGNTIYFGEGSWLTVV.

The V and J genes are TRBV9 and TRBJ2-1, with D maybe TRBD2 (6 bases). CDR1 and CDR2 (germline): SGDLS, YYNGEE. The CDR3 sequence is 15 residues long. The V gene lost 0 bases and the J gene lost 7 bases, with 14 bases spanning the gap. As DNA, the CDR3 is TGTGCCAGCAGCGTAGGAATCGGGAGCGAGAATGAGCAGTTCTTC. The encoded protein is CASSVGIGSENEQFF.

The CDR3 sequence: CASASGSPYEQYF. CDR3 DNA sequence: TGTGCCAGCGCATCAGGCAGTCCCTACGAGCAGTACTTC. V and J are TRBV7-9 and TRBJ2-7; no firm D call. V gave up 8 bases and J gave up 2 bases, with 13 bases separating them. Per germline, CDR1 SEHNR and CDR2 FQNEAQ (reference sequence). There are 13 residues in the CDR3.

This rearrangement joins TRBV19 to TRBJ2-2; D is ambiguous. Germline values: CDR1 LNHDA, CDR2 SQIVND (reference sequence). The CDR3 has 13 amino acids. V lost 3 bases and J lost 5, with 7 bases in between. CDR3 DNA: TGTGCCAGTAGTATTTTCGAAACCGGGGAGCTGTTTTTT. Translating gives CASSIFETGELFF. The full variable domain, in which reference TRBV19 and TRBJ2-2 provide the parts outside the CDR3, is DGGITQSPKYLFRKEGQNVTLSCEQNLNHDAMYWYRQDPGQGLRLIYYSQIVNDFQKGDIAEGYSVSREKKESFPLTVTSAQKNPTAFYLCASSIFETGELFFGEGSRLTVL.

V usage is TRBV30 and J usage is TRBJ1-1; D uncertain. Per germline, CDR1 GTSNPN and CDR2 SVGIG (reference sequence). V was cut by 3 bases and J by 4 bases, with 12 bases left in between. The CDR3 has 13 residues. This chain's CDR3 is CAWSSMGGTEAFF. The CDR3 DNA sequence: TGTGCCTGGAGCTCTATGGGCGGCACTGAAGCTTTCTTT.

The chain combines TRBV7-2 with TRBJ2-7; D remains unclear. CDR1 is SGHTA and CDR2 is FQGNSA in the germline V gene. This CDR3 has 14 residues. Trimming left V 1 base short and J 2 bases short, with 9 bases between. In DNA form, the CDR3 reads TGTGCCAGCAGCTTAGGATTCTGGGCCTACGAGCAGTACTTC. Amino acids: CASSLGFWAYEQYF.

On this clone: Other DNA sequences from this sample encode an identical CDR3 as well. The chain has TRBV4-1 and TRBJ2-5; D tentatively fits TRBD1 or TRBD2 (5 bases each). This CDR3 contains 13 residues. From germline, CDR1 is MGHRA and CDR2 YSYEKL. V lost 4 bases to trimming and J lost 1 base, with 7 bases between them. The CDR3 region has the DNA TGCGCCAGCAGCCGGGACCGCCAAGAGACCCAGTACTTC. It is translated as CASSRDRQETQYF.

The chain uses TRBV14 and TRBJ2-1, with TRBD2 as a possible D gene (5 bases). Trimming pared 8 bases from V and 10 bases from J, leaving 12 bases between. Germline V gene lookup returns CDR1 SGHDN and CDR2 FVKESK. CDR3 size: 11 residues. CDR3: CASGPPGEQFF. CDR3 in DNA: TGTGCCAGCGGACCACCGGGGGAGCAGTTCTTC.

In its sample, this clone was seen a few times. The V gene is TRBV6-4, the J gene TRBJ1-1; D remains unclear. Deletions cut 3 bases from V and 0 bases from J, with 5 bases between. The CDR3 has 13 residues. Looked up from germline, CDR1 is MRHNA and CDR2 is SNTAGT. CDR3 sequence: CASSEKVNTEAFF. In DNA form, the CDR3 reads TGTGCCAGCAGTGAGAAGGTGAACACTGAAGCTTTCTTT.

The chain carries TRBV6-5 and TRBJ2-7; the D is unclear. Trimming left V 8 bases short and J 2 bases short, with 16 bases between. The germline gives CDR1 MNHEY, CDR2 SVGAGI. This CDR3 region has 14 residues. The CDR3 loop is CASHPTVATYEQYF. Written as DNA, the CDR3 is TGTGCCAGCCACCCGACTGTGGCGACCTACGAGCAGTACTTC.

The chain uses TRBV11-3 and TRBJ2-1; possibly TRBD2 for D (5 bases). CDR3 length: 16 amino acids. The germline V gene encodes CDR1 SGHNT and CDR2 YENEEA. V was shortened by 6 bases and J by 7 bases, with 22 bases between the two germline ends. The CDR3 region has the DNA TGTGCCAGCAGACGACCCAAGGCCGGGGAAGGGAATGAGCAGTTCTTC. Translation gives CASRRPKAGEGNEQFF. Looking up the rest from reference TRBV11-3 and TRBJ2-1 gives the full variable domain: EAGVVQSPRYKIIEKKQPVAFWCNPISGHNTLYWYLQNLGQGPELLIRYENEEAVDDSQLPKDRFSAERLKGVDSTLKIQPAELGDSAVYLCASRRPKAGEGNEQFFGPGTRLTVL.

V usage is TRBV27 and J usage is TRBJ2-5; possible D gene TRBD1, 5 bases. The germline V gene encodes CDR1 MNHEY and CDR2 SMNVEV (reference sequence). V was trimmed by 3 bases and J by 4 bases, leaving 12 bases between them. The length of the CDR3 is 14 residues. The CDR3 spells CASSFQGSGETQYF. The CDR3, as DNA: TGTGCCAGCAGTTTCCAGGGTTCTGGAGAGACCCAGTACTTC.

The table lists this clone with a count of one. This chain uses TRBV21-1 with TRBJ2-7; whether TRBD2, the table's D call, matches the DNA was not checked. TRBV21-1 is designated a pseudogene. The CDR3 spans 16 residues. CDR3 coding DNA: TGTGCCAGCAGCAAAAGGGGACTAGCGGGGTCTTGGGAGCAGTACTTC. Amino acid sequence: CASSKRGLAGSWEQYF.

This sequence joins TRBV30 and TRBJ2-2; possibly TRBD1 for D (6 bases). This CDR3 has 10 residues. V was clipped by 7 bases and J by 7 bases, with 7 bases between them. Germline V CDR1 and CDR2: GTSNPN, SVGIG (reference sequence). CDR3 protein: CASGVGELFF. The DNA for the CDR3 is TGTGCCTCAGGGGTCGGGGAGCTGTTTTTT.